A single T cell receptor beta chain is shown here with its context. Its antigen remains unknown. CDR1 and CDR2 from the germline V gene are MGHRA and YSYEKL. The length of the CDR3 is 15 residues. V was pared by 4 bases and J by 5 bases, with 18 bases between. These data are taken from a study of T cell responses to AZD1222 COVID-19 vaccine. Across the study: Second-dose recipients at about 4 or about 12 weeks were treated as one pooled group. Study-wide results and caveats: Clonal diversity was possibly underestimated, and white British individuals and females predominated among donors. Regions 160-218 and 743-854 dominated among vaccine-associated CD4 TCRs spanning spike.

The protocol was immunoSEQ multiplex PCR, while the TCRdb copy is restricted to in-frame clones and leaves out a portion. Of approximately 90,000 clones detected, about 86% appear once; the ten largest clones hold approximately 7.9%. The clonotype originates from an adult in good health. Source: peripheral blood, taken on day 0 of AZD1222 vaccination. This chain connects TRBV4-1 to TRBJ2-7; the D is unclear. Here the CDR3 reads CASSLHDTSIDEQYF. The CDR3 DNA follows: TGCGCCAGCAGCCTCCACGACACCTCTATCGACGAGCAGTACTTC.